Described below is a single T cell receptor (beta chain) sequence and its context. This specimen belongs to a study of blood T cell repertoires in COVID-19. Overall study: Samples of COVID-19 (acute and convalescent) were obtained from the United States, Italy and Spain. PBMCs, B-cell-depleted T cells, or T cells were the source of the cDNA or gDNA that made up the material.

Original handling: Amplifying reference gene primers gave estimates of nucleated cell counts. Sequenced by immunoSEQ multiplex PCR; TCRdb stores in-frame clones only, minus some. V and J calls and clone size are given by that table; D and trimming were obtained from the DNA. The sample yields around 250,000 clones, roughly 83% seen once. The CDR3 spans 13 residues. The germline gives CDR1 SNHLY, CDR2 FYNNEI. Trimming cost V 10 bases and J 0 bases; bases outside gene matches: 2. This receptor was identified in a man older than 75 with acute or convalescent COVID-19. V and J are TRBV2 and TRBJ2-2; 7 bases are shared with TRBD2. The specimen sequenced was peripheral blood. DNA for the CDR3: TGTGCCATGGCGGGGGCGAACACCGGGGAGCTGTTTTTT. This translates into CAMAGANTGELFF. Supplemented by reference TRBV2 and TRBJ2-2, the full variable domain reads EPEVTQTPSHQVTQMGQEVILRCVPISNHLYFYWYRQILGQKVEFLVSFYNNEISEKSEIFDDQFSVERPDGSNFTLKIRSTKLEDSAMYFCAMAGANTGELFFGEGSRLTVL.